What follows is one T cell receptor beta chain and its context. No antigen is known for it. The PCR made use of 60 Vbeta and 13 Jbeta primers. TCRdb's table, derived via immunoSEQ multiplex PCR, lists solely in-frame clones and lacks some. The sample lists 100,000 to 140,000 clones; roughly 82% were seen once. The record originates from a study of cytomegalovirus exposure and HLA in healthy donors. Study-level information: There were some 410 genotyped donors. Of these, about 81% fell in the genetic ancestry cluster associated with self-reported Caucasian donors. Points from the study as a whole: V- and J-gene trimming in TCR beta was tied to a missense DCLRE1C variant by an analysis performed later.

The CDR3 spans 15 residues. The V segment lost 5 bases and the J segment 1 base; nucleotides outside the gene matches: 7. Germline V gives CDR1 ENHRY, CDR2 SYGVKD. The clonotype was recovered from a man aged 25 to 40 in good health and CMV-seropositive. Sequences were obtained from PBMCs. The chain links TRBV10-3 to TRBJ1-1, with 7 bases identical to TRBD1. Here the CDR3 DNA reads TGTGCCATCAGTCGCGGGGACAGCCCGAACACTGAAGCTTTCTTT. Its translation is CAISRGDSPNTEAFF.